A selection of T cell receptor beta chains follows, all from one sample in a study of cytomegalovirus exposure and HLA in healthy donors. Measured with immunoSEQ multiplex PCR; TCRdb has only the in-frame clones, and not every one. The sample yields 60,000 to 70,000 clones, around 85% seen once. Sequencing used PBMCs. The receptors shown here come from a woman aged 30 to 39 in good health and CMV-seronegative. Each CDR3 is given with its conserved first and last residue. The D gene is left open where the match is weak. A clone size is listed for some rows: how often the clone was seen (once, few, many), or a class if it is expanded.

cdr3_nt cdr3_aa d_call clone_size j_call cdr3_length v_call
TGCAGCGTTGAAATCGGCAATGAGCAGTTCTTC CSVEIGNEQFF - - TRBJ2-1 11 TRBV29-1
TGTGCCAGCAGCCGTCTAGGGGGCTCGGAGACTGAAGCTTTCTTT CASSRLGGSETEAFF TRBD1 - TRBJ1-1 15 TRBV6-5
TGTGCCAGCAGCTTAACGGTTGCGGGGGACACGCAGTATTTT CASSLTVAGDTQYF TRBD2 once TRBJ2-3 14 TRBV7-2
TGTGCCAGCAGTTTTTTAAGTAGCGGGTCGGAGTGGAACACTGAAGCTTTCTTT CASSFLSSGSEWNTEAFF - - TRBJ1-1 18 TRBV28
TGTGCCAGCAGCCCCGGTCGATTGGAGACCCAGTACTTC CASSPGRLETQYF - few TRBJ2-5 13 TRBV7-7
TGTGCCAGCAGCTTGTGGGCAGGGGGCAACTATGGCTACACCTTC CASSLWAGGNYGYTF TRBD1 - TRBJ1-2 15 TRBV5-6
TGTGCTAGCAGCTTAGTTATCGGACTCCAAGAGACCCAGTACTTC CASSLVIGLQETQYF - - TRBJ2-5 15 TRBV7-7
TGCGCCAGCAGCCACCCCACGGGACAGGGAATTAATTCACCCCTCCACTTT CASSHPTGQGINSPLHF TRBD1 - TRBJ1-6 17 TRBV4-1
TGTGCCAGCAGCTTAGCGCTGGGAGACTACTATGGCTACACCTTC CASSLALGDYYGYTF - - TRBJ1-2 15 TRBV7-2
TGTGTCAGCAGCTCGTTGACAGGGGCGCCTCAGCCCCAGCATTTT CVSSSLTGAPQPQHF TRBD1 - TRBJ1-5 15 TRBV7-2
TGTGCCAGCAGCTTAAGCGGGGGGGCGGGTAACACCGGGGAGCTGTTTTTT CASSLSGGAGNTGELFF TRBD2 - TRBJ2-2 17 TRBV7-2
TGCGCCAGCAGCCAAGGTCAGAGGAGACTGAGCTACACCTTC CASSQGQRRLSYTF - - TRBJ1-2 14 TRBV4-1
TGTGCCTCCCAAGGAGGGGAGGGCGGGGATACGCAGTATTTT CASQGGEGGDTQYF TRBD2 - TRBJ2-3 14 TRBV2
TGTGCCAGCAGAGGACCCGGGACAGGGGGCACAGGAGAGACCCAGTACTTC CASRGPGTGGTGETQYF TRBD1 - TRBJ2-5 17 TRBV2
TGTGCCAGCAGCCTGGAGTCCTACGAGCAGTACTTC CASSLESYEQYF - - TRBJ2-7 12 TRBV13
TGTGCCAGCAGCTTAGGCATGGGGAGGAACACTGAAGCTTTCTTT CASSLGMGRNTEAFF - - TRBJ1-1 15 TRBV13
TGTGCCAGCAGTGTAGAGGGGGACGTCAATCAGCCCCAGCATTTT CASSVEGDVNQPQHF - - TRBJ1-5 15 TRBV2
TGTGCCAGCAGCTCCACCACAGGCGTACTACTCTATGGCTACACCTTC CASSSTTGVLLYGYTF - few TRBJ1-2 16 TRBV7-2
TGTGCCAGCAGCTTAGTCGGAGGGAATAGCAATCAGCCCCAGCATTTT CASSLVGGNSNQPQHF - - TRBJ1-5 16 TRBV7-8